These 10 T cell receptor beta chains came from one sample sequenced in a study of blood T cell repertoires in COVID-19. Some clones are missing from TCRdb's copy, which holds only in-frame ones; the method was immunoSEQ multiplex PCR. Of about 410,000 clones listed, approximately 89% are singletons. Sequenced material: PBMCs or T cells enriched from blood (not recorded which). These receptors all stem from a woman in her 30s who had recovered from COVID-19.

This chain uses TRBV7-2 with TRBJ2-7, with 11 bases that match TRBD2. The germline V gene encodes CDR1 SGHTA and CDR2 FQGNSA. CDR3 length: 14 amino acids. The junction had 2 bases not matched to a gene; V was cut back by 4 bases and J by 3 bases. The CDR3 sequence: CASSSTSGVYEQYF. In nucleotides, the CDR3 is TGTGCCAGCAGCTCGACTAGCGGGGTCTACGAGCAGTACTTC.

The chain joins TRBV19 to TRBJ2-2; D is uncertain. Germline loops: CDR1 LNHDA, CDR2 SQIVND (reference sequence). V lost 7 bases to trimming and J lost 5 bases, with 11 bases between them. This CDR3 is built from 13 residues. DNA of the CDR3: TGTGCCAGTACCTATCCCGCGACCGGGGAGCTGTTTTTT. Amino acid sequence: CASTYPATGELFF. The variable domain in full, with the rest retrieved from reference TRBV19 and TRBJ2-2, is DGGITQSPKYLFRKEGQNVTLSCEQNLNHDAMYWYRQDPGQGLRLIYYSQIVNDFQKGDIAEGYSVSREKKESFPLTVTSAQKNPTAFYLCASTYPATGELFFGEGSRLTVL.

This sequence joins TRBV5-1 and TRBJ2-1; TRBD2 matches at 9 bases. Germline lookup yields CDR1 SGHRS and CDR2 YFSETQ. CDR3 length equals 19 residues. The V gene end was trimmed by 2 bases and the J gene end by 0 bases; junction bases not matched to a gene: 12. This CDR3 is CASSFLAGGPGGSYNEQFF. The CDR3 DNA sequence: TGCGCCAGCAGCTTTCTCGCGGGAGGGCCTGGGGGCTCCTACAATGAGCAGTTCTTC.

The CDR3 loop is CASSQVVQKYSNQPQHF. The CDR3 nucleotides are TGCGCCAGCAGCCAAGTGGTGCAGAAATATAGCAATCAGCCCCAGCATTTT. The rearrangement uses TRBV4-1 and TRBJ1-5; D gene ambiguous. Germline values: CDR1 MGHRA, CDR2 YSYEKL. The V end lost 1 base, the J end lost 0 bases, and 13 bases lay between the germline ends. The CDR3 has 17 amino acids.

This clone was detected a few times. The chain joins TRBV30 to TRBJ1-6, with 10 bases fitting TRBD1. The CDR3 has 13 amino acids. V dropped 4 bases and J dropped 10; count of bases not matched to a gene: 4. The V gene's germline CDR1 is GTSNPN and CDR2 SVGIG (reference sequence). The CDR3 loop is CAWTGQGDSPLHF. For the CDR3, the DNA is TGTGCCTGGACCGGACAGGGGGACTCACCCCTCCACTTT.

The J gene is TRBJ2-1, the V gene TRBV4-1; tentative D call: TRBD2 (6 bases). The V gene lost 1 base and the J gene lost 7 bases, with 8 bases spanning the gap. The CDR3 is 13 amino acids. Germline V gene lookup returns CDR1 MGHRA and CDR2 YSYEKL. CDR3 amino acids: CASSQGGENEQFF. The CDR3 DNA is TGCGCCAGCAGCCAAGGGGGGGAGAATGAGCAGTTCTTC.

Notes on this clone: At the DNA level, this CDR3 is encoded by other sequences in the same sample as well. The rearrangement uses TRBV12-3 or TRBV12-4 and TRBJ1-6, with D possibly TRBD1 on 5 matching bases. The CDR3 spans 11 residues. V was trimmed by 6 bases and J by 13 bases, leaving 10 bases between them. CDR3 bases: TGTGCCAGCAGCAGTCGGGGGCCCCTCCACTTT. This sequence encodes CASSSRGPLHF.

The rearrangement links TRBV12-3 or TRBV12-4 to TRBJ2-7; 7 nucleotides agree with TRBD1. The V segment lost 5 bases and the J segment 7 bases; nucleotides outside the gene matches: 8. This CDR3 is 13 amino acids long. CDR3 region: CASSPRQGREQYF. The CDR3 nucleotides are TGTGCCAGCAGTCCACGACAGGGTCGGGAGCAGTACTTC.

V and J are TRBV4-1 and TRBJ1-1; D might be TRBD1 (6 bases). In germline, CDR1 is MGHRA, CDR2 YSYEKL. CDR3 length: 14 amino acids. The V end lost 6 bases, the J end lost 1 base, and 12 bases lay between the germline ends. The CDR3 nucleotides read TGCGCCAGCAGTCCAGGGGTCTGGAACACTGAAGCTTTCTTT. It translates to CASSPGVWNTEAFF.

The V gene is TRBV5-6, the J gene TRBJ1-1, with 11 positions matching TRBD1. Trimming at V came to 2 bases and at J to 11 bases, leaving 5 bases not matched to a gene. The CDR3 loop spans 13 amino acids. Germline V gene data show CDR1 as SGHDT and CDR2 as YYEEEE. The CDR3 nucleotides are TGTGCCAGCAGCTTAGGGACAGGGGGTTATGCTTTCTTT. Protein product: CASSLGTGGYAFF.